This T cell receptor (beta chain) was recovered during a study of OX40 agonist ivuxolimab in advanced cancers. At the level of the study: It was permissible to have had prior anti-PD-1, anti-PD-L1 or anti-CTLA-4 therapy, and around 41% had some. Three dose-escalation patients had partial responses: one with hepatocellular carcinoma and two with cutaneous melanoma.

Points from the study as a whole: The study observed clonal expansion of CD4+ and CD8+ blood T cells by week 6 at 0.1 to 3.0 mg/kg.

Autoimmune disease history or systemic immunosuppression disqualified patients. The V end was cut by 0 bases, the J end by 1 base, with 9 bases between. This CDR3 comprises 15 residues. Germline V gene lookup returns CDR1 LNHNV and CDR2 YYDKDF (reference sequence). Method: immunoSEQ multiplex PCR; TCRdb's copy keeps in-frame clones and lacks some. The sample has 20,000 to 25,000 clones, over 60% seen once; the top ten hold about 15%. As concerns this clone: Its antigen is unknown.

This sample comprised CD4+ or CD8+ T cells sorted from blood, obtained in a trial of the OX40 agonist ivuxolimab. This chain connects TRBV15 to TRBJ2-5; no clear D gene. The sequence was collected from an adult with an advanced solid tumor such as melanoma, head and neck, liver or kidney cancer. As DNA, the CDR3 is TGTGCCACCAGCAGAGATGACCCTTTCCAAGAGACCCAGTACTTC. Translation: CATSRDDPFQETQYF.